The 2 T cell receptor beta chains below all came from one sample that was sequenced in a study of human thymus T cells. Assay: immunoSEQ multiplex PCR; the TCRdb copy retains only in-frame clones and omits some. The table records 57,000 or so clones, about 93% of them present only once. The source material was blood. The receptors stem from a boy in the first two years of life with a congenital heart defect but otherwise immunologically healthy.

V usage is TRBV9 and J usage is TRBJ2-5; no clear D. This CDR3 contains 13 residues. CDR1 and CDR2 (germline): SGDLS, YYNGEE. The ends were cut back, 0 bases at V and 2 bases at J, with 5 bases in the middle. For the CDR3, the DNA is TGTGCCAGCAGCGTAGATTTACAAGAGACCCAGTACTTC. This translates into CASSVDLQETQYF.

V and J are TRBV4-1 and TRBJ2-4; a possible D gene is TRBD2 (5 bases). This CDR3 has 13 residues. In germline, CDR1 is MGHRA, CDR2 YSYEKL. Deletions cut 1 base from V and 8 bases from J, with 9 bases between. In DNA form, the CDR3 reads TGCGCCAGCAGCCAAGGGATGAGGGACATTCAGTACTTC. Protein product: CASSQGMRDIQYF.